A single sample gave rise to the 32 T cell receptor beta chains below, sequenced in a study of T cells in Graves' hyperthyroidism and ophthalmopathy. From RNA transcripts, TCR beta CDR3 regions were amplified. The HTBI set primed first-round TCR CDR3 RT-PCR. From the multiplex PCR reads, TCRdb called clonotypes with MiXCR, one entry per CDR3 protein. This sample has some 270,000 distinct CDR3 sequences, with approximately 25% found just once. Sequencing input: blood. The source is a woman in her thirties or forties with Graves' ophthalmopathy.

In this sample, this clonotype turned up a few times. This chain connects TRBV27 to TRBJ1-6; D unresolved. Germline V CDR1 and CDR2: MNHEY, SMNVEV (reference sequence). The CDR3 contains 14 residues. V gave up 3 bases and J gave up 5 bases, with 8 bases separating them. Written as DNA, the CDR3 is TGTGCCAGCAGTTTTTGGGGAAATAATTCACCCCTCCACTTT. Protein product: CASSFWGNNSPLHF.

The table lists this clonotype with many counts. The rearrangement joins TRBV4-1 to TRBJ2-3, with unresolved D. The CDR3 loop spans 13 amino acids. Germline V CDR1 and CDR2: MGHRA, YSYEKL. V was trimmed by 4 bases and J by 2 bases, leaving 7 bases between them. CDR3 sequence: CASSLVHTDTQYF. CDR3 coding DNA: TGCGCCAGCAGCCTCGTCCACACAGATACGCAGTATTTT.

This clonotype was counted ten times or more. This sequence joins TRBV6-1 and TRBJ2-7; perhaps TRBD1 as D (6 bases). The V end lost 3 bases, the J end lost 1 base, and 13 bases lay between the germline ends. The CDR3 extends over 15 amino acids. Germline CDR1 reads MNHNS; CDR2 reads SASEGT. CDR3 nucleotide sequence: TGTGCCAGCAGTGATGGGACATCATTATCCTACGAGCAGTACTTC. Its translation: CASSDGTSLSYEQYF.

This clonotype was found a few times. The chain links TRBV19 to TRBJ2-1, with D possibly TRBD2 on 6 matching bases. Trimming took 1 base from V and 7 from J, leaving 14 bases between them. This CDR3 comprises 15 residues. The germline V gene encodes CDR1 LNHDA and CDR2 SQIVND (reference sequence). The CDR3 DNA follows: TGTGCCAGTAGTATAGCCCCGGGAGTGGGTAATGAGCAGTTCTTC. Translated, it gives CASSIAPGVGNEQFF.

This clonotype was counted between two and nine times. The genes are TRBV9 and TRBJ2-6; weak D call: TRBD1 (6 bases). V lost 0 bases to trimming and J lost 0 bases, with 16 bases between them. This CDR3 is built from 19 residues. The V gene's germline CDR1 is SGDLS and CDR2 YYNGEE. The DNA for the CDR3 is TGTGCCAGCAGCGTAGAATGGCAGGGGAGTAGCTCTGGGGCCAACGTCCTGACTTTC. Translation gives CASSVEWQGSSSGANVLTF. Variable domain in full (rest from reference TRBV9 and TRBJ2-6): DSGVTQTPKHLITATGQRVTLRCSPRSGDLSVYWYQQSLDQGLQFLIQYYNGEERAKGNILERFSAQQFPDLHSELNLSSLELGDSALYFCASSVEWQGSSSGANVLTFGAGSRLTVL.

The chain employs TRBV6-2 or TRBV6-3 and TRBJ1-5; D remains ambiguous. Trimming took off 6 bases at V and 4 bases at J, with 16 bases between the two ends. Germline CDR1 reads MNHEY; CDR2 reads SVGEGT. The CDR3 is 15 residues long. CDR3: CASSYRHTVNQPQHF. The DNA for the CDR3 is TGTGCCAGCAGCTACCGGCACACCGTGAATCAGCCCCAGCATTTT.

This clonotype was detected many times. The chain joins TRBV6-2 or TRBV6-3 to TRBJ2-7; 7 nucleotides match TRBD2. Germline CDR1 and CDR2: MNHEY and SVGEGT. Trimming at V came to 2 bases and at J to 4 bases, leaving 23 bases not matched to a gene. The CDR3 runs to 20 residues. The CDR3 coding sequence is TGTGCCAGCAGTTACAAGAACCCACTTTATCGAGTGGGAGGGCCATACGAGCAGTACTTC. The encoded protein is CASSYKNPLYRVGGPYEQYF.

This clonotype was seen repeatedly, ten times or more. The chain has TRBV25-1 and TRBJ2-7, with 11 bases fitting TRBD2. There are 15 residues in the CDR3. Germline lookup yields CDR1 MGHDK and CDR2 SYGVNS. Trimming at V came to 3 bases and at J to 3 bases, leaving 4 bases not matched to a gene. As DNA, the CDR3 is TGTGCCAGCAGTGATCAGACTAGCGGGAACTACGAGCAGTACTTC. This codes for CASSDQTSGNYEQYF.

The V call is TRBV6-1, the J call TRBJ2-7; 7 bases agree with TRBD1. Unmatched junction bases numbered 4, after V lost 11 bases and J lost 3 bases. This CDR3 comprises 11 residues. CDR1 is MNHNS, CDR2 SASEGT, per germline. The CDR3 spells CAGGQNYEQYF. As DNA, the CDR3 is TGTGCCGGGGGACAGAACTACGAGCAGTACTTC.

This clonotype came up many times. The CDR3 DNA is TGTGCCAGCAGTGCGTCGGGACTTCTGAACACTGAAGCTTTCTTT. Translation gives CASSASGLLNTEAFF. The chain employs TRBV6-1 and TRBJ1-1; D is possibly TRBD1 (5 bases). The CDR3 totals 15 residues. The germline V gene has CDR1 MNHNS and CDR2 SASEGT. V shed 4 bases and J shed 0 bases, with 12 bases lying between them.

V usage is TRBV28 and J usage is TRBJ2-7; 9 bases fit TRBD1. Trimming removed 7 bases from V and 3 bases from J; junction bases left unmatched: 7. Germline V CDR1 and CDR2: MDHEN, SYDVKM. The CDR3 has 14 amino acids. CDR3 DNA: TGTGCCAGCACCTTGACAGGGGGGTACTACGAGCAGTACTTC. Its protein product is CASTLTGGYYEQYF. Filled out from reference TRBV28 and TRBJ2-7, the complete variable domain reads DVKVTQSSRYLVKRTGEKVFLECVQDMDHENMFWYRQDPGLGLRLIYFSYDVKMKEKGDIPEGYSVSREKKERFSLILESASTNQTSMYLCASTLTGGYYEQYFGPGTRLTVT.

This clonotype was seen only a few times. The conserved closing phenylalanine or tryptophan is absent in this CDR3, likely reflecting a read error. The V call is TRBV20-1, the J call TRBJ1-1; D is perhaps TRBD1 (6 bases). Per germline, CDR1 DFQATT and CDR2 SNEGSKA (reference sequence). V gave up 3 bases and J gave up 7 bases, with 18 bases separating them. The CDR3 spans 14 residues. CDR3 in amino acids: CSARGTTLDSEAFL. In nucleotides, the CDR3 is TGCAGTGCTAGGGGAACTACGTTGGACAGTGAAGCTTTCCTT.

This clonotype was observed many times. The V gene is TRBV24-1, the J gene TRBJ2-2, with D maybe TRBD2 (6 bases). The CDR3 extends over 11 amino acids. V was trimmed by 7 bases and J by 7 bases, leaving 6 bases between them. CDR1 KGHDR and CDR2 SFDVKD come from the germline V gene. CDR3 amino acids: CATRGGGELFF. The CDR3 DNA reads TGTGCCACCAGGGGAGGCGGGGAGCTGTTTTTT.

Details on this clonotype: This may stem from a read error, because a much larger clone lies one nucleotide away. J is TRBJ1-2 and V is TRBV30; the D gene is possibly TRBD1 (5 bases). The CDR3 consists of 12 residues. Germline CDR1 GTSNPN, CDR2 SVGIG (reference sequence). Here the CDR3 DNA reads TGTGCCTGGAGGGACAATAACTATGCCTACACCTTC. It yields the protein CAWRDNNYAYTF.

This clonotype was counted ten times or more. The CDR3 region is CASSLRLAELAETQYF. DNA of the CDR3: TGTGCCAGCAGCCTTAGACTAGCGGAATTGGCGGAGACCCAGTACTTC. The V gene is TRBV4-2, the J gene TRBJ2-5, with 9 bases lining up with TRBD2. Germline lookup yields CDR1 LGHNA and CDR2 YNFKEQ. This CDR3 has 16 amino acids. Trimming at V came to 4 bases and at J to 5 bases, leaving 11 bases not matched to a gene.

The CDR3 DNA follows: TGTGCCACCAGTGGCAGAGTAGGAGGCTACACCTTC. This codes for CATSGRVGGYTF. The chain employs TRBV24-1 and TRBJ1-2, with no clear D. Germline V gene data show CDR1 as KGHDR and CDR2 as SFDVKD. The CDR3 sequence is 12 residues long. The V and J ends lost 5 bases and 8 bases respectively, with 11 bases between them.

The V gene is TRBV6-1, the J gene TRBJ1-1; D is unresolved. The V end lost 2 bases, the J end lost 7 bases, and 14 bases lay between the germline ends. Germline values: CDR1 MNHNS, CDR2 SASEGT. This CDR3 has 14 residues. Here the CDR3 reads CASSESSWSSEAFF. The CDR3 DNA sequence: TGTGCCAGCAGTGAATCGTCGTGGTCCAGTGAAGCTTTCTTT.

V and J are TRBV7-9 and TRBJ2-5; D might be TRBD1 (6 bases). Trimming cost V 2 bases and J 5 bases, with 9 bases left between them. CDR1 is SEHNR and CDR2 is FQNEAQ in the germline V gene (reference sequence). The CDR3 is 13 amino acids. As DNA, the CDR3 is TGTGCCAGCAGCTTATGGCAGGGGGAGACCCAGTACTTC. Amino acids: CASSLWQGETQYF.

The table lists this clonotype with many counts. V gene TRBV18 combines with J gene TRBJ2-5; D unresolved. CDR1 is KGHSH and CDR2 is LQKENI in the germline V gene. The CDR3 sequence is 14 residues long. Between the trimmed V and J ends, which lost 0 bases and 2 bases, there was a span of 7 bases. The CDR3: CASSPPGSQETQYF. CDR3 DNA: TGTGCCAGCTCACCACCTGGCAGTCAAGAGACCCAGTACTTC.

This clonotype came up many times. The chain joins TRBV18 to TRBJ1-5; the D is unclear. Germline values: CDR1 KGHSH, CDR2 LQKENI. The CDR3 totals 13 residues. Deletions cut 5 bases from V and 6 bases from J, with 11 bases between. In DNA form, the CDR3 reads TGTGCCAGCTCATCCGCGTGGGGTCAGCCCCAGCATTTT. Translating it yields CASSSAWGQPQHF. The full variable domain, rest sourced from reference TRBV18 and TRBJ1-5, is NAGVMQNPRHLVRRRGQEARLRCSPMKGHSHVYWYRQLPEEGLKFMVYLQKENIIDESGMPKERFSAEFPKEGPSILRIQQVVRGDSAAYFCASSSAWGQPQHFGDGTRLSIL.

This clonotype showed up many times. V and J are TRBV6-5 and TRBJ2-1; no definite D call. V was shortened by 1 base and J by 9 bases, with 16 bases between the two germline ends. CDR3 length equals 15 residues. Germline CDR1 MNHEY, CDR2 SVGAGI. The CDR3 protein is CASSYLPAGMGEQFF. CDR3 sequence (DNA): TGTGCCAGCAGTTACTTGCCGGCCGGTATGGGTGAGCAGTTCTTC.

V usage is TRBV28 and J usage is TRBJ2-5; TRBD1 agrees at 8 bases. Germline loops: CDR1 MDHEN, CDR2 SYDVKM. V shed 5 bases, J shed 0 bases, and the junction held 8 bases outside the gene matches. This CDR3 contains 16 residues. The CDR3 loop reads CASSPLGQEHQETQYF. CDR3 DNA: TGTGCCAGCAGTCCTCTGGGACAGGAACACCAAGAGACCCAGTACTTC.

This clonotype was recorded at least ten times. This sequence joins TRBV7-2 and TRBJ2-5; D tentatively reads TRBD1 or TRBD2 (6 bases each). The CDR3 consists of 17 residues. The V end lost 1 base, the J end lost 4 bases, and 19 bases lay between the germline ends. The germline gives CDR1 SGHTA, CDR2 FQGNSA. The CDR3 DNA reads as TGTGCCAGCAGCTTAGGGCCCGTGGGGGGCGCGGGAGAGACCCAGTACTTC. Amino acid sequence: CASSLGPVGGAGETQYF. The variable domain in full, with the rest retrieved from reference TRBV7-2 and TRBJ2-5, is GAGVSQSPSNKVTEKGKDVELRCDPISGHTALYWYRQSLGQGLEFLIYFQGNSAPDKSGLPSDRFSAERTGGSVSTLTIQRTQQEDSAVYLCASSLGPVGGAGETQYFGPGTRLLVL.

This clonotype was seen more than once but under ten times. V usage is TRBV7-3 and J usage is TRBJ2-6; possibly TRBD2 for D (5 bases). There are 14 residues in the CDR3. From germline, CDR1 is SGHTA and CDR2 FQGTGA. V shed 5 bases and J shed 4 bases, with 9 bases lying between them. In DNA form, the CDR3 reads TGTGCCAGCAGCCTCTCGGGGGGGGCCAACGTCCTGACTTTC. This translates into CASSLSGGANVLTF. Based on the CDR3 plus reference TRBV7-3 and TRBJ2-6, the full variable domain is GAGVSQTPSNKVTEKGKYVELRCDPISGHTALYWYRQSLGQGPEFLIYFQGTGAADDSGLPNDRFFAVRPEGSVSTLKIQRTERGDSAVYLCASSLSGGANVLTFGAGSRLTVL.

This clonotype was picked up many times. The CDR3 sequence: CSAPIIAGAYEQYF. DNA of the CDR3: TGCAGTGCCCCCATAATAGCGGGAGCCTACGAGCAGTACTTC. The chain carries TRBV20-1 and TRBJ2-7; 9 positions agree with TRBD2. V lost 6 bases to trimming and J lost 2 bases; unmatched junction nucleotides: 8. Germline V gene data show CDR1 as DFQATT and CDR2 as SNEGSKA (reference sequence). This CDR3 spans 14 amino acids.

This clonotype was detected ten times or more. This sequence joins TRBV28 and TRBJ2-7, with D perhaps TRBD2 (5 bases). Per germline, CDR1 MDHEN and CDR2 SYDVKM. The CDR3 runs to 15 residues. Trimming took 6 bases from V and 0 from J, leaving 15 bases between them. DNA for the CDR3: TGTGCCAGCAGACGAAGCGGACTTCACTCCTACGAGCAGTACTTC. Encoded protein: CASRRSGLHSYEQYF. The full variable domain, its missing parts supplied by reference TRBV28 and TRBJ2-7, is DVKVTQSSRYLVKRTGEKVFLECVQDMDHENMFWYRQDPGLGLRLIYFSYDVKMKEKGDIPEGYSVSREKKERFSLILESASTNQTSMYLCASRRSGLHSYEQYFGPGTRLTVT.

At least ten counts were recorded for this clonotype. V and J are TRBV25-1 and TRBJ1-2; 8 nucleotides agree with TRBD1. The germline V gene has CDR1 MGHDK and CDR2 SYGVNS. The ends lost 8 bases at V and 7 bases at J; junction bases unmatched: 15. This CDR3 spans 15 amino acids. The CDR3 is CASFGTLGQGGGYTF. In nucleotides, the CDR3 is TGTGCCAGCTTTGGGACCCTCGGACAGGGTGGTGGCTACACCTTC.

V usage is TRBV27 and J usage is TRBJ2-7; D uncertain. The germline V gene encodes CDR1 MNHEY and CDR2 SMNVEV (reference sequence). The CDR3 consists of 15 residues. V shed 3 bases and J shed 3 bases, with 15 bases lying between them. The CDR3 sequence: CASSLSPKTVYEQYF. CDR3 in DNA: TGTGCCAGCAGTTTGTCCCCGAAGACCGTCTACGAGCAGTACTTC.

In this sample, this clonotype turned up many times. The V gene is TRBV19, the J gene TRBJ1-5, with D maybe TRBD1 (5 bases). The germline V gene encodes CDR1 LNHDA and CDR2 SQIVND (reference sequence). V lost 5 bases and J lost 0, with 8 bases in between. This CDR3 comprises 14 residues. For the CDR3, the DNA is TGTGCCAGTAGTCACGACAGTAGCAATCAGCCCCAGCATTTT. This codes for CASSHDSSNQPQHF.

This clonotype has only a few counts. This could be a read error, since a much larger clone is one nucleotide away. V and J are TRBV11-1 and TRBJ2-7; 11 bases are a match to TRBD1. In germline, CDR1 is SGHAT, CDR2 FQDESV (reference sequence). The CDR3 is 15 residues long. The CDR3 DNA sequence: TGTGTCAGCAGCCCCCGGACAGGGGGCGTCTACGAGCAGTACTTC. Amino acid sequence: CVSSPRTGGVYEQYF.

At least ten counts were recorded for this clonotype. This chain connects TRBV20-1 to TRBJ1-6; D ambiguous. In germline, CDR1 is DFQATT, CDR2 SNEGSKA (reference sequence). The CDR3 spans 12 residues. Trimming left V 3 bases short and J 6 bases short, with 6 bases between. As DNA, the CDR3 is TGCAGTGCTAGGAGTCCTAATTCACCCCTCCACTTT. Translating it yields CSARSPNSPLHF.

At least ten counts were recorded for this clonotype. The chain links TRBV12-3 or TRBV12-4 to TRBJ2-7; the match to TRBD1 covers 7 bases. CDR3 length equals 13 residues. After removal of 4 bases from V and 3 bases from J, the junction contained 3 bases not matched to a gene. CDR3 sequence: CASSSAGGYEQYF. The CDR3 nucleotides are TGTGCCAGCAGTTCGGCAGGGGGCTACGAGCAGTACTTC.